This passage covers 5 T cell receptor beta chains from one sample sequenced in a study of OX40 agonist ivuxolimab in advanced cancers. The repertoire was sequenced with immunoSEQ multiplex PCR; TCRdb's copy has only in-frame clones and lacks some. The sample lists about 83,000 clones, approximately 88% occurring once. Sequencing was performed on CD4+ or CD8+ T cells sorted from blood, taken in a trial of the OX40 agonist ivuxolimab. Receptors were obtained from an adult with an advanced solid tumor such as melanoma, head and neck, liver or kidney cancer.

The chain combines TRBV27 with TRBJ2-3; 10 nucleotides line up with TRBD2. The CDR3 totals 16 residues. V trimming: 5 bases; J trimming: 2 bases; junction bases outside the gene matches: 7. Germline CDR1 and CDR2: MNHEY and SMNVEV (reference sequence). Written as DNA, the CDR3 is TGTGCCAGCAGTCGTCGACTAGCGGGCAACACAGATACGCAGTATTTT. It specifies CASSRRLAGNTDTQYF.

The rearrangement links TRBV5-1 to TRBJ2-1, with 10 bases aligning to TRBD2. From germline, CDR1 is SGHRS and CDR2 YFSETQ. The V and J ends lost 2 bases and 5 bases, in that order; junction bases with no gene match: 4. This CDR3 has 15 amino acids. CDR3 in amino acids: CASSFLAGGHNEQFF. CDR3 nucleotides: TGCGCCAGCAGCTTTTTAGCGGGAGGTCACAATGAGCAGTTCTTC. Supplemented by reference TRBV5-1 and TRBJ2-1, the full variable domain reads KAGVTQTPRYLIKTRGQQVTLSCSPISGHRSVSWYQQTPGQGLQFLFEYFSETQRNKGNFPGRFSGRQFSNSRSEMNVSTLELGDSALYLCASSFLAGGHNEQFFGPGTRLTVL.

This chain links TRBV5-1 with TRBJ1-6; 10 nucleotides match TRBD1. The length of the CDR3 is 14 residues. Unmatched junction bases numbered 5, after V lost 3 bases and J lost 11 bases. Germline V CDR1 and CDR2: SGHRS, YFSETQ. The CDR3, as DNA: TGCGCCAGCAGCTCGGGACAGGGGAGGACACCCCTCCACTTT. This gives the protein CASSSGQGRTPLHF.

The rearrangement uses TRBV19 and TRBJ1-1; D is uncertain. Trimming took 5 bases from V and 4 from J, leaving 14 bases between them. CDR3 length: 14 amino acids. Germline values: CDR1 LNHDA, CDR2 SQIVND (reference sequence). The CDR3 nucleotides are TGTGCCAGTAGTCGATCGACACGCGCCACTGAAGCTTTCTTT. It encodes CASSRSTRATEAFF.

The chain recombines TRBV14 with TRBJ2-5, with a weak D call TRBD1 (7 bases). The CDR3 has 14 residues. Germline V gene lookup returns CDR1 SGHDN and CDR2 FVKESK. V was pared by 4 bases and J by 7 bases, with 16 bases between. The CDR3 here is CASSRNGGGPTQYF. CDR3 sequence (DNA): TGTGCCAGCAGCCGCAATGGAGGGGGCCCGACCCAGTACTTC.